The TCR beta chain described here comes from a study of identical twins. General study findings and limits: Monozygotic twins shared more out-of-frame TCR alpha than recombination models predicted. Without tracking the same donors, conclusions rested on cross-sectional statistical analysis. Where beta out-of-frame sequences were concerned, excess twin sharing was weaker.

The CDR3 extends over 14 amino acids. Trimming removed 2 bases from V and 8 bases from J, with 16 bases in between. CDR1 and CDR2 (germline): SGHDN, FVKESK. A single record per CDR3 protein comes from TCRdb applying MiXCR to the 5' RACE reads. The top ten clones hold roughly 3% of a sample with roughly 570,000 distinct CDR3 sequences, approximately 9.6% of them seen once. About this clonotype itself: Its antigen is as yet unknown.

These data were also reused for a study on yellow fever vaccine responses in identical twins.

Sequenced material: PBMCs. The V gene is TRBV14, the J gene TRBJ2-7; D gene ambiguous. This TCR was sampled from a woman aged 18 to 35 in good health. CDR3 DNA sequence: TGTGCCAGCAGCCAATCAAGCATCCTGAGTCAGCAGTACTTC. Protein: CASSQSSILSQQYF.